The clone carrying this T cell receptor (beta chain) was seen only a few times. Its target is unknown. The record originates from a study of response to subunit inactivated influenza vaccine. Study results and limitations: The authors suggested that few new T cells are recruited per seasonal influenza vaccination.

TCRdb re-called the RT-PCR reads with MiXCR, one entry per CDR3 protein. The table lists roughly 160,000 distinct CDR3 sequences, roughly 10% of them singletons. The CDR3 totals 17 residues. Germline V gene lookup returns CDR1 MDHEN and CDR2 SYDVKM. The junction had 9 bases not matched to a gene; V was cut back by 3 bases and J by 4 bases. The chain combines TRBV28 with TRBJ1-5, with 10 bases matching TRBD1. Here the sequenced sample was CD8+ T cells sorted from PBMCs, taken around 25 months after vaccination. This TCR came from a man aged 50-75 years who received an inactivated influenza vaccine. In DNA form, the CDR3 reads TGTGCCAGCAGTTTTGCCCCCGGGACAGGGGAGAATCAGCCCCAGCATTTT. It encodes CASSFAPGTGENQPQHF.